These T cell receptor beta chains were read from a single sample in a study of PD-L1 blockade in urothelial cancer. Produced via immunoSEQ multiplex PCR; TCRdb's table is partial and in-frame only. The table includes 45,000 to 55,000 clones, around 82% detected once. The sample here was PBMCs, taken around atezolizumab (anti-PD-L1) treatment. These receptors originate from a man between 45 and 60 years old with urothelial cancer. Both conserved end residues are part of each CDR3. A D gene is named only where the DNA matches it firmly. Where a row states a size, it is once, few, many or the class of an expanded clone; other rows omit it.

TGTGCCATCAGTGACCCGCGGGTTGGGGGCGGATATGGCTACACCTTC	CAISDPRVGGGYGYTF	TRBV10-3	TRBJ1-2	NA	NA
TGTGCCAGCAGCTTTCGTCCGGGACAGGGAATAAATGAGCAGTTCTTC	CASSFRPGQGINEQFF	TRBV7-9	TRBJ2-1	TRBD1	NA
TGTGCCAGCAGCCAACGCCCGTCTAGCGGGTTCCCCCACAATGAGCAGTTCTTC	CASSQRPSSGFPHNEQFF	TRBV14	TRBJ2-1	TRBD2	NA
TGTGCCAGCAAATTACTGGGGCAGGACTACGAGCAGTACTTC	CASKLLGQDYEQYF	TRBV6-5	TRBJ2-7	NA	NA
TGCGCCAGCAGCTTAGCGGGACTGAACAATGAGCAGTTCTTC	CASSLAGLNNEQFF	TRBV5-1	TRBJ2-1	TRBD2	NA
TGTGCCAGCAGCGTCCAGGGTTCTGAGCAGTTCTTC	CASSVQGSEQFF	TRBV7-2	TRBJ2-1	NA	NA
TGTGCCAGCAGTTTATGGGGACTAGCGGGAGGGCCGTCTGGGGCCAACGTCCTGACTTTC	CASSLWGLAGGPSGANVLTF	TRBV27	TRBJ2-6	TRBD2	NA
TGTGCCAGCAGTGAACGGTTTAGCGGGGGATATCTCTGGCAGTACTTC	CASSERFSGGYLWQYF	TRBV6-1	TRBJ2-7	TRBD2	NA
TGTGCCAGCAGTTTCGGATCTAGCTGGGTGGGGTACAATGAGCAGTTCTTC	CASSFGSSWVGYNEQFF	TRBV27	TRBJ2-1	NA	NA
TGCAGCGCAACATACTTACTAGCGGGAGCGCTCACAGATACGCAGTATTTT	CSATYLLAGALTDTQYF	TRBV29-1	TRBJ2-3	TRBD2	once
TGTGCCAGCACCCTCGGGAGGCGATGGGATCAGCCCCAGCATTTT	CASTLGRRWDQPQHF	TRBV5-6	TRBJ1-5	NA	once
TGTGCCAGCAGACCACTAGCGGGAGTGGAGACCCAGTACTTC	CASRPLAGVETQYF	TRBV7-8	TRBJ2-5	TRBD2	NA
TGTGCCACCCGGCCCGGGACAGCGCCAGGCTATGGCTACACCTTC	CATRPGTAPGYGYTF	TRBV6-5	TRBJ1-2	TRBD1	NA
TGTGCCAGCAGCCTACGGACCAGGGTAAAAGAGACCCAGTACTTC	CASSLRTRVKETQYF	TRBV5-4	TRBJ2-5	NA	few
TGTGCCAGCAGCTCCCAGGGACAGGGGGCGCAAGAGCAGTACTTC	CASSSQGQGAQEQYF	TRBV7-8	TRBJ2-7	TRBD1	NA
TGTGCCAGCAAAACCGACAGGGTCGTCTCTGGAAACACCATATATTTT	CASKTDRVVSGNTIYF	TRBV21-1	TRBJ1-3	NA	NA
TGTGCCAGCAGCCAGGAAGGACTTAATGAAAAACTGTTTTTT	CASSQEGLNEKLFF	TRBV16	TRBJ1-4	NA	NA
TGTGCCAGTAGTATGAGGATAGAAAGCCGGGCCGGGGAGCTGTTTTTT	CASSMRIESRAGELFF	TRBV19	TRBJ2-2	NA	once
TGTGCCAGCAGCTTAGAGGGGACTAGCGGGAGGAAAGGAAATGAGCAGTTCTTC	CASSLEGTSGRKGNEQFF	TRBV11-3	TRBJ2-1	TRBD2	NA
TGTGCCAGCTCACCGGACATGAATCAGCCCCAGCATTTT	CASSPDMNQPQHF	TRBV18	TRBJ1-5	NA	once
TGTGCCAGCAGTTACCAGCGGAACTATGGCTACACCTTC	CASSYQRNYGYTF	TRBV6-5	TRBJ1-2	NA	NA
TGTGCCAGCAGCTTAGGGGAGGCGACAGATACGCAGTATTTT	CASSLGEATDTQYF	TRBV11-3	TRBJ2-3	NA	NA
TGTGCCAGCAGCCCCACACCCGAAGGGAGTGAGCAGTTCTTC	CASSPTPEGSEQFF	TRBV7-8	TRBJ2-1	NA	NA
TGTGCCAGCAGCTTATCTCCGGGAGTCACAGATACGCAGTATTTT	CASSLSPGVTDTQYF	TRBV7-2	TRBJ2-3	NA	once
TGTGCCAGCAGACCCTCACTAGAAACCGGGGAGCTGTTTTTT	CASRPSLETGELFF	TRBV6-5	TRBJ2-2	NA	NA
TGTGCCAGCACCCTAGAAGCAGGGTTCTATGGCTACACCTTC	CASTLEAGFYGYTF	TRBV28	TRBJ1-2	NA	NA
TGTGCCAGCAGCTGGGGGGGCGACTATGGCTACACCTTC	CASSWGGDYGYTF	TRBV5-5	TRBJ1-2	NA	NA
TGTGCCAGCAGTGAAGCGGTGGGCGGGGGCGCTTACAATGAGCAGTTCTTC	CASSEAVGGGAYNEQFF	TRBV2	TRBJ2-1	NA	NA
TGCGCCAGCAGTGAAACGGGCCCCCGGGACTACGCTTTGGGACGTATGGTCGAGACCCAGTACTTC	CASSETGPRDYALGRMVETQYF	TRBV10-2	TRBJ2-5	TRBD2	NA
TGTGCCAGCTCCGACAGGAGGACCTACGAGCAGTACTTC	CASSDRRTYEQYF	TRBV6-5	TRBJ2-7	NA	NA
TGCGCCAGCAGCTCCGGGACTAGCGGGGGGGCACTTAATGAGCAGTTCTTC	CASSSGTSGGALNEQFF	TRBV5-1	TRBJ2-1	TRBD2	once
TGTGCCAGCAGCCAACGGGTCTTACTCTCTGGGGCCAACGTCCTGACTTTC	CASSQRVLLSGANVLTF	TRBV14	TRBJ2-6	NA	NA
TGCGCCAGCAGCCCTGGACAGGTTAGCAATCAGCCCCAGCATTTT	CASSPGQVSNQPQHF	TRBV5-1	TRBJ1-5	TRBD1	NA
TGCGCCAGCAGCCAAGGGGGGGTTACCACCGGGGAGCTGTTTTTT	CASSQGGVTTGELFF	TRBV4-1	TRBJ2-2	NA	NA
TGTGCCAGCAGTGAAGAAAGGACAGGTTACCTCATGAACACTGAAGCTTTCTTT	CASSEERTGYLMNTEAFF	TRBV6-1	TRBJ1-1	TRBD1	NA
TGTGCCAGCAGTTTTCGGGCAGGGGGCTACGAGCAGTACTTC	CASSFRAGGYEQYF	TRBV6-5	TRBJ2-7	TRBD1	NA
TGTGCCAGCAGCCGGAGGGACCACCTAACTGATGCGGGGTTCTACGAGCAGTACTTC	CASSRRDHLTDAGFYEQYF	TRBV9	TRBJ2-7	NA	NA
TGCGCCAGCAGCCAAGCGGGGACAGGGTACCGGGATGGCTACACCTTC	CASSQAGTGYRDGYTF	TRBV4-1	TRBJ1-2	TRBD1	NA
TGTGCCAGCAGCGCCCGGGACAGGGCGGGTGGGAATGAGCAGTTCTTC	CASSARDRAGGNEQFF	TRBV28	TRBJ2-1	TRBD1	NA
TGTGCCAGCAGTGTCCTATCCGGTTCACCCCTCCACTTT	CASSVLSGSPLHF	TRBV6-4	TRBJ1-6	NA	NA
TGTGCCAGCAGCTTGGGGGCGGGAGATACGCAGTATTTT	CASSLGAGDTQYF	TRBV5-4	TRBJ2-3	NA	NA
TGTGCCAGCACCCAACCTCTAGCCGGGGGGCGGGAGACCCAGTACTTC	CASTQPLAGGRETQYF	TRBV2	TRBJ2-5	NA	NA
TGCGCCAGCAGCTTGACGGTAACCTCTGGAAACACCATATATTTT	CASSLTVTSGNTIYF	TRBV5-1	TRBJ1-3	NA	NA
TGTGCCAGCAGTTTACCGGGTTTCTCCTACAATGAGCAGTTCTTC	CASSLPGFSYNEQFF	TRBV5-8	TRBJ2-1	NA	NA
TGTGCCAGTACTTCAATAGGGGACACCACCGGGAAACCCCAGCATTTT	CASTSIGDTTGKPQHF	TRBV19	TRBJ1-5	NA	NA
TGTGCCAGTACTTCCAGGGAAAATCAGCCCCAGCATTTT	CASTSRENQPQHF	TRBV19	TRBJ1-5	NA	NA
TGTGCCAGCAGCTTAGTGTCGGAGAATCAGCCCCAGCATTTT	CASSLVSENQPQHF	TRBV7-9	TRBJ1-5	NA	NA
TGTGCCAGCAGCTTGGGTAGTCCGCGGGGTCAAGAGACCCAGTACTTC	CASSLGSPRGQETQYF	TRBV7-8	TRBJ2-5	NA	NA
TGTGCCAGCAGCTTAAAGACTAGCGCCCGCACAGATACGCAGTATTTT	CASSLKTSARTDTQYF	TRBV5-4	TRBJ2-3	TRBD2	NA